This entry concerns a single T cell receptor beta chain. Its antigen remains unknown. Germline lookup yields CDR1 SGDLS and CDR2 YYNGEE. The trim removed 3 bases at V and 0 bases at J, leaving 1 base unmatched. The CDR3 runs to 15 residues. No treatment had been given to any patient before thyroid surgery. This sample is part of a study of metastatic and nonmetastatic thyroid tumors. Across the whole study: The authors compared repertoires across blood and tumor or nodule tissue from malignant and benign thyroid patients.

Study conclusions and caveats: Significantly greater TCR beta diversity was reportedly found in malignant thyroid tumors than in benign nodules (in blood and tumor).

As originally analysed: Clinicopathological groups supplied CDR3 differences that were used to build a distant-metastasis classifier for papillary thyroid cancer. From the PCR reads, TCRdb re-called clones with MiXCR. The V and J calls follow TCRdb's processing rather than the paper's. The sample shows approximately 50,000 clones, 4% to 5% of them seen only once. V usage is TRBV9 and J usage is TRBJ2-3, with 10 bases matching TRBD1. This receptor was obtained from a female donor with papillary thyroid cancer or a benign thyroid nodule (not recorded which). Some clones in this sample may be carry-over from other donors' samples. The sample comprised blood. The CDR3 nucleotides read TGTGCCAGCAGCGGGACAGGGGGAAGCACAGATACGCAGTATTTT. Translated: CASSGTGGSTDTQYF.